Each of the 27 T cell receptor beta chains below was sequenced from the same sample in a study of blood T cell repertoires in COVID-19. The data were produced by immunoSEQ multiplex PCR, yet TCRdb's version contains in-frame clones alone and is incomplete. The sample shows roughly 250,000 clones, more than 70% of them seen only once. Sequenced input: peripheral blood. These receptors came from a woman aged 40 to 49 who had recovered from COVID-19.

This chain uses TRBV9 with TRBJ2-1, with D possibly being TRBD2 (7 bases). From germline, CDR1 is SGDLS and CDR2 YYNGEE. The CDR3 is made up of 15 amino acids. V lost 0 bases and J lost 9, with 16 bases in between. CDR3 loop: CASSVVGGGPTEQFF. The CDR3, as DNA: TGTGCCAGCAGCGTAGTTGGGGGGGGGCCAACTGAGCAGTTCTTC.

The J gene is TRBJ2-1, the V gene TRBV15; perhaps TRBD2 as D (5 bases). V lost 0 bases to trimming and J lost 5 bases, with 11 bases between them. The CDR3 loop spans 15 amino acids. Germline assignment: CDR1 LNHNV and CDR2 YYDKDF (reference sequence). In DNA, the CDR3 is TGTGCCACCAGCAGAGATCGGGGTGGGCACAATGAGCAGTTCTTC. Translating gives CATSRDRGGHNEQFF.

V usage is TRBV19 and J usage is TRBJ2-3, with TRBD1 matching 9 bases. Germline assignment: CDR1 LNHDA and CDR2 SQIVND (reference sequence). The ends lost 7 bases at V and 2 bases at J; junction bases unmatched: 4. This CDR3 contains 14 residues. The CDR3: CASKDRGATDTQYF. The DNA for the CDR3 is TGTGCCAGTAAGGACAGGGGAGCCACAGATACGCAGTATTTT.

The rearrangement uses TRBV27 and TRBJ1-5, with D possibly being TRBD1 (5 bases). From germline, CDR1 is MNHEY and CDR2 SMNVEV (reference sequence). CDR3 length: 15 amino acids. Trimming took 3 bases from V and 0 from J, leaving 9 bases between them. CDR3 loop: CASSFDSFSNQPQHF. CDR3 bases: TGTGCCAGCAGTTTTGACAGTTTTAGCAATCAGCCCCAGCATTTT.

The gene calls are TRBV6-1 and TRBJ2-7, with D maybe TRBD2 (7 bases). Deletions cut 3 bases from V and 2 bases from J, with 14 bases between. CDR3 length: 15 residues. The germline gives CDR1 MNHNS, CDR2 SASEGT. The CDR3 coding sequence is TGTGCCAGCAGTGATCGGGGGGCGCGGACCTACGAGCAGTACTTC. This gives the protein CASSDRGARTYEQYF.

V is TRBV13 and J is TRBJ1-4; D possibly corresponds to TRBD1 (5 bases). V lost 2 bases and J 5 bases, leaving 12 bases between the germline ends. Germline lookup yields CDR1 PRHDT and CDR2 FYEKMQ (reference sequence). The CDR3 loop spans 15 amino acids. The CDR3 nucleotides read TGTGCCAGCAGCTTACCCGGCGGGGGGAATGAAAAACTGTTTTTT. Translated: CASSLPGGGNEKLFF. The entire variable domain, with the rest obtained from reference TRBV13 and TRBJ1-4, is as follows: AAGVIQSPRHLIKEKRETATLKCYPIPRHDTVYWYQQGPGQDPQFLISFYEKMQSDKGSIPDRFSAQQFSDYHSELNMSSLELGDSALYFCASSLPGGGNEKLFFGSGTQLSVL.

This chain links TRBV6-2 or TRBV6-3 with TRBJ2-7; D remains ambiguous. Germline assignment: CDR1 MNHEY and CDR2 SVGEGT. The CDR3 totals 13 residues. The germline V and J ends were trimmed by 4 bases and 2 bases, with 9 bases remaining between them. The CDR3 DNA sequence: TGTGCCAGCAGTTTGGCCCCGACCTACGAGCAGTACTTC. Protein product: CASSLAPTYEQYF.

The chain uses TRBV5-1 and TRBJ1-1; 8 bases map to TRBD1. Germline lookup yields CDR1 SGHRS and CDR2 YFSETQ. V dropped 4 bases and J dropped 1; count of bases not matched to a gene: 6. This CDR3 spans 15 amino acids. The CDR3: CASSPPGTGNTEAFF. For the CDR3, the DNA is TGCGCCAGCAGCCCACCCGGGACAGGGAACACTGAAGCTTTCTTT.

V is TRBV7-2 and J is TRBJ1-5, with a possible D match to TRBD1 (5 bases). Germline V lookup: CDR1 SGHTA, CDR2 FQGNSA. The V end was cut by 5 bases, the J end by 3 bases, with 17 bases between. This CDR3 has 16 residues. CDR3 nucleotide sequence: TGTGCCAGCAGCGCCCAAAGTTCAGGGAACAATCAGCCCCAGCATTTT. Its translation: CASSAQSSGNNQPQHF.

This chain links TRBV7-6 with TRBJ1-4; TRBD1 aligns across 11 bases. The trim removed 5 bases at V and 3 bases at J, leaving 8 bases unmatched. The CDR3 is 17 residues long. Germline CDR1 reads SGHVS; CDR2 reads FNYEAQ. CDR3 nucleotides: TGTGCCAGCAGCAAAGGACAGGGGGCAGGCGCTAATGAAAAACTGTTTTTT. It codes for CASSKGQGAGANEKLFF.

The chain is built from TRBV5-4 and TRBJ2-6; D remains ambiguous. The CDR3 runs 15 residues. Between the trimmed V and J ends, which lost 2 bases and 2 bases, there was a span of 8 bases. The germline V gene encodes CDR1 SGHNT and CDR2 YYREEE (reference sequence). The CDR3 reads CASSFQETGANVLTF. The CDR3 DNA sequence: TGTGCCAGCAGCTTCCAGGAAACTGGGGCCAACGTCCTGACTTTC.

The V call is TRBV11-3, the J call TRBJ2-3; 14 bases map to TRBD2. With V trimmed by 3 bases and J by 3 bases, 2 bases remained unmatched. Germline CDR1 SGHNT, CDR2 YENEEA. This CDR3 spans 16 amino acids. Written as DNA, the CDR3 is TGTGCCAGCAGCTTTGGGACTAGCGGGAGAACAGATACGCAGTATTTT. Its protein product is CASSFGTSGRTDTQYF. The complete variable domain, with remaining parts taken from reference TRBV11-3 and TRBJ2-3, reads EAGVVQSPRYKIIEKKQPVAFWCNPISGHNTLYWYLQNLGQGPELLIRYENEEAVDDSQLPKDRFSAERLKGVDSTLKIQPAELGDSAVYLCASSFGTSGRTDTQYFGPGTRLTVL.

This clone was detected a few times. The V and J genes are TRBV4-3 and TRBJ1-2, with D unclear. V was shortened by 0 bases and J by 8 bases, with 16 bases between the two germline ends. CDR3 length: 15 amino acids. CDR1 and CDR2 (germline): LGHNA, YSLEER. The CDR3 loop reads CASSQDSRGVGGYTF. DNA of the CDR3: TGCGCCAGCAGCCAAGATAGTCGGGGTGTGGGCGGCTACACCTTC.

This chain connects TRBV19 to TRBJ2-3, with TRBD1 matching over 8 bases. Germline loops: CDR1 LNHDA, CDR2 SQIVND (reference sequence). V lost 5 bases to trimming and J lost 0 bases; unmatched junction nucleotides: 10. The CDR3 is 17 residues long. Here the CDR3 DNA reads TGTGCCAGTAGTGGGACAGGCGGGTACCCTAGCACAGATACGCAGTATTTT. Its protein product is CASSGTGGYPSTDTQYF.

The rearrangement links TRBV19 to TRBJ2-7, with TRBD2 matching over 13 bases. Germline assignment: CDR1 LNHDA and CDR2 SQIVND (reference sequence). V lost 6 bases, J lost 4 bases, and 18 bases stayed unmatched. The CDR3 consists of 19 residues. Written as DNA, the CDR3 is TGTGCCAGTAGCCCTCAGGGAGGCGCGGGACTAGCGGGACTTTACGAGCAGTACTTC. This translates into CASSPQGGAGLAGLYEQYF.

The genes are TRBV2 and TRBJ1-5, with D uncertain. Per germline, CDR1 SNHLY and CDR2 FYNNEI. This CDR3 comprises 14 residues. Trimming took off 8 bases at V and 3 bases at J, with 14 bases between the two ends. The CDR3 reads CASARNSNNQPQHF. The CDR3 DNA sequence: TGTGCCAGCGCCCGAAATAGTAACAATCAGCCCCAGCATTTT.

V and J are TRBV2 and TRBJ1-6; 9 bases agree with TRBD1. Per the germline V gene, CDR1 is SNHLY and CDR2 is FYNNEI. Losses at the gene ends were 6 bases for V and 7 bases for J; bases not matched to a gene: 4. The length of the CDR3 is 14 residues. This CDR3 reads CASRRTGENSPLHF. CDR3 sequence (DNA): TGTGCCAGCAGGAGGACAGGGGAGAATTCACCCCTCCACTTT.

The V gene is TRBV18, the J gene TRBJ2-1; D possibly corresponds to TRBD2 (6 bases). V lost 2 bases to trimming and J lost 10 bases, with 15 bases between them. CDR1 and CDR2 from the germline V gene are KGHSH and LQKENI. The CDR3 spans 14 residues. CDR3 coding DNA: TGTGCCAGCTCACCAGGCGGGGTGGCATTAGAGCAGTTCTTC. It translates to CASSPGGVALEQFF.

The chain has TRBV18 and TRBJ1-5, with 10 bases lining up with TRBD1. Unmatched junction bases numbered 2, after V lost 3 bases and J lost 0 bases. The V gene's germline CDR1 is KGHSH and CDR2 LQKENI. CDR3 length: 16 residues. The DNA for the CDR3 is TGTGCCAGCTCACCCGGGGACAGGGGTAGCAATCAGCCCCAGCATTTT. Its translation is CASSPGDRGSNQPQHF. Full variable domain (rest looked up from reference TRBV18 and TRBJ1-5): NAGVMQNPRHLVRRRGQEARLRCSPMKGHSHVYWYRQLPEEGLKFMVYLQKENIIDESGMPKERFSAEFPKEGPSILRIQQVVRGDSAAYFCASSPGDRGSNQPQHFGDGTRLSIL.

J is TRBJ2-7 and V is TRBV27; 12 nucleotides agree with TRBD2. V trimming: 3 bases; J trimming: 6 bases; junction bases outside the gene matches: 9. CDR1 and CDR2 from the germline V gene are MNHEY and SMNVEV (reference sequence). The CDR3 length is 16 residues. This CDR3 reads CASSLTSSGGAVEQYF. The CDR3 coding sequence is TGTGCCAGCAGTTTGACCTCTAGCGGGGGGGCCGTCGAGCAGTACTTC.

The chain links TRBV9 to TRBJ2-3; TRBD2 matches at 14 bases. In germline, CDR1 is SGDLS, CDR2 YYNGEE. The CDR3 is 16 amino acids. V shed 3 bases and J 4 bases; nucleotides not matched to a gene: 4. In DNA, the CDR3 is TGTGCCAGCAGCGGCTTGACTAGCGGGAGGGCAGATACGCAGTATTTT. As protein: CASSGLTSGRADTQYF.

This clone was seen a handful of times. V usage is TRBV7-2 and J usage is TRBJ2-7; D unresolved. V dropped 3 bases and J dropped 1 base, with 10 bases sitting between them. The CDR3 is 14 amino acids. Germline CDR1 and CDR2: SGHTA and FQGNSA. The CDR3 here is CASSFSTLSYEQYF. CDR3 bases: TGTGCCAGCAGCTTTTCGACATTATCCTACGAGCAGTACTTC.

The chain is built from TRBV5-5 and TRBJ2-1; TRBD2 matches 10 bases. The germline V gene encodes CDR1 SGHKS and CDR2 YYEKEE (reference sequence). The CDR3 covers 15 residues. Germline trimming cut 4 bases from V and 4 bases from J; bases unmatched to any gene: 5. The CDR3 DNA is TGTGCCAGCAGCCCACTAGCGGGATTTTACAATGAGCAGTTCTTC. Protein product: CASSPLAGFYNEQFF.

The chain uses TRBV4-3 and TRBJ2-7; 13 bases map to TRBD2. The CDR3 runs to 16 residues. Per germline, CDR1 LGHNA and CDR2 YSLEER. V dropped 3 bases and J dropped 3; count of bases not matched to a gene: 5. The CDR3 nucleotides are TGCGCCAGCAGCCACACCCGGACTAGCGGGGGCTACGAGCAGTACTTC. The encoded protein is CASSHTRTSGGYEQYF.

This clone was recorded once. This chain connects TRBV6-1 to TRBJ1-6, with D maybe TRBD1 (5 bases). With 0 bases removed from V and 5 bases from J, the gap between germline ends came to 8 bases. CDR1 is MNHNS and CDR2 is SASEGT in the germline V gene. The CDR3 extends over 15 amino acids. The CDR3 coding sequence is TGTGCCAGCAGTGAAGCGCCAGGGAATAATTCACCCCTCCACTTT. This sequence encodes CASSEAPGNNSPLHF.

The DNA of the CDR3 is TGCGCCAGCATGTGGGGAGGAGGTGACAATGAGCAGTTCTTC. This sequence encodes CASMWGGGDNEQFF. This chain uses TRBV5-1 with TRBJ2-1, with D tentatively TRBD2 (6 bases). Germline CDR1 reads SGHRS; CDR2 reads YFSETQ. V gave up 6 bases and J gave up 5 bases, with 15 bases separating them. The CDR3 totals 14 residues.

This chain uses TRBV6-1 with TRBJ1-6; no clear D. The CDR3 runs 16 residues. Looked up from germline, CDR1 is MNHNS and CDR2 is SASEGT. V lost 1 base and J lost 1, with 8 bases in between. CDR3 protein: CASSEVEGSYNSPLHF. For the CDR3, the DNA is TGTGCCAGCAGTGAAGTAGAGGGATCCTATAATTCACCCCTCCACTTT.